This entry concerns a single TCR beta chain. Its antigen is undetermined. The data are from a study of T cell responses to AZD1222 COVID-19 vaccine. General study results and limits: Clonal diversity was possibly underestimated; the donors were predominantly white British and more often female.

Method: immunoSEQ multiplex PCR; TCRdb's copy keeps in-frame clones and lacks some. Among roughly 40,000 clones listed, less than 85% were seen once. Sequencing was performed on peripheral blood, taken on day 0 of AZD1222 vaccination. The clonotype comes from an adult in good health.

CDR3 bases: TGTGCCAGCAGTTCCGGGACCTACGAGCAGTACTTC. Translation: CASSSGTYEQYF. The rearrangement joins TRBV6-6 to TRBJ2-7; D is possibly TRBD2 (5 bases). Germline V gene data show CDR1 as MNHNY and CDR2 as SVGAGI (reference sequence). Trimming took 4 bases from V and 2 from J, leaving 6 bases between them. The CDR3 spans 12 residues.